Shown below are 18 T cell receptor beta chains from a single sample sequenced in a study of blood T cell repertoires in COVID-19. Clones were sequenced by immunoSEQ multiplex PCR, and TCRdb holds only the in-frame ones, with some missing. This table has over 150,000 clones, around 81% appearing once. Material for sequencing was peripheral blood. These receptors all come from a woman of 80 years or more with COVID-19, enrolled during active disease.

The rearrangement joins TRBV2 to TRBJ1-4; 10 nucleotides match TRBD1. The CDR3 has 15 residues. Germline V CDR1 and CDR2: SNHLY, FYNNEI. Trimming cost V 0 bases and J 8 bases; bases outside gene matches: 3. The CDR3 reads CASSEARTGGEKLFF. In DNA form, the CDR3 reads TGTGCCAGCAGTGAAGCAAGGACAGGGGGAGAAAAACTGTTTTTT.

The gene calls are TRBV5-1 and TRBJ2-7; weak D call: TRBD1 (6 bases). Germline values: CDR1 SGHRS, CDR2 YFSETQ. This CDR3 has 13 residues. V lost 3 bases and J lost 2, with 9 bases in between. The CDR3 DNA reads as TGCGCCAGCAGCTCCAACAGGGCCTACGAGCAGTACTTC. This codes for CASSSNRAYEQYF.

This chain joins TRBV6-4 and TRBJ1-4, with 7 bases identical to TRBD1. From germline, CDR1 is MRHNA and CDR2 SNTAGT. CDR3 length equals 16 residues. With 3 bases clipped from V and 0 bases from J, the junction kept 4 bases outside the gene matches. The CDR3 DNA sequence: TGTGCCAGCAGTGAACAGGGGCTTTCAACTAATGAAAAACTGTTTTTT. This gives the protein CASSEQGLSTNEKLFF.

This clone occurred once. The chain has TRBV7-3 and TRBJ2-1; 7 bases agree with TRBD2. CDR3 length: 15 residues. V trimming: 1 base; J trimming: 9 bases; junction bases outside the gene matches: 9. Germline CDR1 and CDR2: SGHTA and FQGTGA. CDR3 protein: CASSLRGSGGGEQFF. CDR3 bases: TGTGCCAGCAGCTTAAGGGGATCTGGCGGGGGTGAGCAGTTCTTC.

The V call is TRBV20-1, the J call TRBJ1-2; D call uncertain. V lost 5 bases and J lost 8, with 12 bases in between. This CDR3 has 11 amino acids. Germline V lookup: CDR1 DFQATT, CDR2 SNEGSKA (reference sequence). The CDR3: CSAVDYRGYTF. CDR3 nucleotides: TGCAGTGCTGTGGACTACAGAGGCTACACCTTC.

The chain joins TRBV3-1 (or the pseudogene TRBV3-2) to TRBJ2-7; D unresolved. The CDR3 has 12 residues. CDR1 and CDR2 from the germline V gene are LGHDT and YNNKEL (reference sequence). Deletions cut 1 base from V and 4 bases from J, with 5 bases between. Here the CDR3 reads CASSQAGYEQYF. CDR3 DNA sequence: TGTGCCAGCAGCCAAGCAGGATACGAGCAGTACTTC.

This clone was seen just once. The gene calls are TRBV7-9 and TRBJ2-5; 9 bases match TRBD1. The V and J ends lost 5 bases and 3 bases, in that order; junction bases with no gene match: 7. Germline values: CDR1 SEHNR, CDR2 FQNEAQ (reference sequence). This CDR3 spans 15 amino acids. This CDR3 reads CASSAGTGGEETQYF. The CDR3 bases are TGTGCCAGCAGCGCTGGCACAGGGGGCGAAGAGACCCAGTACTTC.

This sequence joins TRBV7-3 and TRBJ2-3; 7 bases line up with TRBD2. There are 14 residues in the CDR3. The germline gives CDR1 SGHTA, CDR2 FQGTGA. V lost 5 bases, J lost 4 bases, and 6 bases stayed unmatched. CDR3 loop: CASSIGLGPDTQYF. CDR3 nucleotides: TGTGCCAGCAGCATAGGACTAGGTCCAGATACGCAGTATTTT.

This rearrangement joins TRBV18 to TRBJ1-4, with D hard to call. With 0 bases removed from V and 5 bases from J, the gap between germline ends came to 13 bases. Germline-derived CDR1 and CDR2 are KGHSH and LQKENI. CDR3 size: 16 residues. CDR3 protein: CASSPPVPGGNEKLFF. As DNA, the CDR3 is TGTGCCAGCTCACCACCGGTCCCGGGAGGGAATGAAAAACTGTTTTTT. The entire variable domain, with the rest obtained from reference TRBV18 and TRBJ1-4, is as follows: NAGVMQNPRHLVRRRGQEARLRCSPMKGHSHVYWYRQLPEEGLKFMVYLQKENIIDESGMPKERFSAEFPKEGPSILRIQQVVRGDSAAYFCASSPPVPGGNEKLFFGSGTQLSVL.

The V call is TRBV6-5, the J call TRBJ2-5, with D unclear. The ends were cut back, 6 bases at V and 11 bases at J, with 16 bases in the middle. The CDR3 is 12 residues long. From germline, CDR1 is MNHEY and CDR2 SVGAGI. CDR3 sequence (DNA): TGTGCCAGCAGGGTACCCTCCGAGGAACAGTACTTC. The encoded protein is CASRVPSEEQYF.

The rearrangement links TRBV7-2 to TRBJ2-5; a weak D match, TRBD1 (5 bases). Trimming removed 5 bases from V and 2 bases from J, with 12 bases in between. The length of the CDR3 is 14 residues. Germline CDR1 is SGHTA and CDR2 is FQGNSA. The CDR3: CASSVRQTQETQYF. As DNA, the CDR3 is TGTGCCAGCAGCGTTAGACAGACACAAGAGACCCAGTACTTC.

The rearrangement uses TRBV5-1 and TRBJ1-1; tentative D call: TRBD1 (5 bases). The CDR3 runs 15 residues. V lost 0 bases and J lost 7, with 16 bases in between. Germline V lookup: CDR1 SGHRS, CDR2 YFSETQ. CDR3 in DNA: TGCGCCAGCAGCTTGGCCCTCGGGGCCGGGGGTGAAGCTTTCTTT. Translating gives CASSLALGAGGEAFF.

This clone was picked up one time. V and J are TRBV6-2 or TRBV6-3 and TRBJ1-4, with D tentatively TRBD1 (6 bases). Germline CDR1 reads MNHEY; CDR2 reads SVGEGT. V lost 6 bases to trimming and J lost 4 bases, with 18 bases between them. This CDR3 comprises 16 residues. DNA of the CDR3: TGTGCCAGCAGCCTACGCCCAGGGACAATTAATGAAAAACTGTTTTTT. This gives the protein CASSLRPGTINEKLFF.

This clone was counted once. The chain joins TRBV19 to TRBJ1-1; D is perhaps TRBD1 (6 bases). The V end lost 3 bases, the J end lost 3 bases, and 11 bases lay between the germline ends. Germline V lookup: CDR1 LNHDA, CDR2 SQIVND (reference sequence). This CDR3 region has 14 residues. This chain's CDR3 is CASSMGHLYTEAFF. The CDR3 DNA follows: TGTGCCAGTAGTATGGGACACTTGTACACTGAAGCTTTCTTT.

This rearrangement joins TRBV6-5 to TRBJ2-1; 10 positions agree with TRBD1. CDR1 is MNHEY, CDR2 SVGAGI, per germline. With V trimmed by 9 bases and J by 7 bases, 9 bases remained unmatched. The CDR3 length is 14 residues. The CDR3 DNA reads TGTGCCAGTAACCGGGACAGGGGATTGAATGAGCAGTTCTTC. Protein sequence: CASNRDRGLNEQFF.

V is TRBV5-1 and J is TRBJ1-1; the D gene is possibly TRBD1 (5 bases). Germline loops: CDR1 SGHRS, CDR2 YFSETQ. There are 15 residues in the CDR3. V lost 4 bases to trimming and J lost 1 base, with 14 bases between them. CDR3 sequence: CASSLRGTENTEAFF. CDR3 DNA sequence: TGCGCCAGCAGCCTTAGGGGAACAGAGAACACTGAAGCTTTCTTT.

The genes are TRBV19 and TRBJ1-1; D is unresolved. Germline V gene data show CDR1 as LNHDA and CDR2 as SQIVND (reference sequence). The V end lost 1 base, the J end lost 0 bases, and 3 bases lay between the germline ends. The CDR3 has 13 amino acids. The CDR3 is CASSIVMNTEAFF. In nucleotides, the CDR3 is TGTGCCAGTAGTATAGTTATGAACACTGAAGCTTTCTTT.

The chain recombines TRBV10-3 with TRBJ1-6; 10 bases map to TRBD1. The CDR3 totals 18 residues. Unmatched junction bases numbered 8, after V lost 0 bases and J lost 6 bases. Germline CDR1 reads ENHRY; CDR2 reads SYGVKD. CDR3 in amino acids: CAISESTGGPIRNSPLHF. CDR3 nucleotide sequence: TGTGCCATCAGTGAGTCGACAGGGGGCCCGATCCGTAATTCACCCCTCCACTTT.